The clone carrying this T cell receptor (beta chain) was picked up one time. Some clones are missing from TCRdb's copy, which holds only in-frame ones; the method was immunoSEQ multiplex PCR. In the table there are 150,000 to 200,000 clones, roughly nine tenths of which are singletons. The sample is drawn from a study of T cell responses to AZD1222 COVID-19 vaccine. The CDR3 covers 12 residues. CDR1 and CDR2 (germline): GTSNPN, SVGIG (reference sequence). V gave up 0 bases and J gave up 7 bases, with 10 bases separating them. The sequence came from an adult who received the AZD1222 COVID-19 vaccine. Sequenced here: peripheral blood, sampled 28 days after the second AZD1222 dose. The chain is built from TRBV30 and TRBJ2-7; D remains unclear. This CDR3 is CAWSVTAQEQYF. In nucleotides, the CDR3 is TGTGCCTGGAGTGTAACCGCTCAGGAGCAGTACTTC.